One and the same sample provided the 10 T cell receptor beta chains below, sequenced in a study of Tregs in tolerant kidney transplant recipients. Produced via immunoSEQ multiplex PCR; TCRdb's table is partial and in-frame only. The sample records about 69,000 clones, roughly 89% being singletons. Sequences were derived from CD4+ T cells from blood, sampled before the transplant. These receptors originate from a human donor who received a combined kidney and bone marrow transplant.

The J gene is TRBJ1-1, the V gene TRBV20-1; 9 bases agree with TRBD1. The CDR3 spans 11 residues. CDR1 is DFQATT and CDR2 is SNEGSKA in the germline V gene (reference sequence). V dropped 5 bases and J dropped 12; count of bases not matched to a gene: 7. Here the CDR3 DNA reads TGCAGTGCTCGACGGACAGGGGAGACTTTCTTT. Translated: CSARRTGETFF.

The chain recombines TRBV19 with TRBJ2-7; a possible D gene is TRBD2 (6 bases). V gave up 2 bases and J gave up 7 bases, with 12 bases separating them. This CDR3 is 13 amino acids long. The germline V gene encodes CDR1 LNHDA and CDR2 SQIVND (reference sequence). As DNA, the CDR3 is TGTGCCAGTAGTATAAGGCGGGGCGGGGAGCAGTACTTC. This sequence encodes CASSIRRGGEQYF.

The chain combines TRBV28 with TRBJ1-5; D is perhaps TRBD1 (5 bases). The length of the CDR3 is 12 residues. Between the trimmed V and J ends, which lost 6 bases and 5 bases, there was a span of 8 bases. Germline CDR1 and CDR2: MDHEN and SYDVKM. The CDR3 bases are TGTGCCAGCAGAGGGGCAGATCAGCCCCAGCATTTT. It encodes CASRGADQPQHF.

The chain uses TRBV5-1 and TRBJ2-1; 13 bases match TRBD2. The germline V gene has CDR1 SGHRS and CDR2 YFSETQ. Germline trimming cut 5 bases from V and 7 bases from J; bases unmatched to any gene: 12. This CDR3 is 17 amino acids long. As DNA, the CDR3 is TGCGCCAGCAGTAAAACTAGCGGGAGGGCCGTCGGGAATGAGCAGTTCTTC. Protein: CASSKTSGRAVGNEQFF.

In DNA form, the CDR3 reads TGCGCCAGCAGCCAAGTGACTAGCGGGGCCTACGAGCAGTACTTC. It specifies CASSQVTSGAYEQYF. The chain combines TRBV4-1 with TRBJ2-7, with TRBD2 matching over 11 bases. Looked up from germline, CDR1 is MGHRA and CDR2 is YSYEKL. The CDR3 extends over 15 amino acids. Trimming at V came to 1 base and at J to 2 bases, leaving 1 base not matched to a gene.

V usage is TRBV7-9 and J usage is TRBJ2-2; 9 bases are a match to TRBD1. The CDR3 runs 16 residues. Losses at the gene ends were 1 base for V and 6 bases for J; bases not matched to a gene: 6. Germline V gene data show CDR1 as SEHNR and CDR2 as FQNEAQ (reference sequence). The CDR3 sequence is CASSLDRGRFPGELFF. The CDR3 DNA sequence: TGTGCCAGCAGCTTAGACAGGGGGCGATTCCCCGGGGAGCTGTTTTTT.

The gene calls are TRBV5-1 and TRBJ2-1; possible D gene TRBD2, 5 bases. CDR1 and CDR2 (germline): SGHRS, YFSETQ. CDR3 length equals 15 residues. V shed 2 bases and J shed 0 bases, with 9 bases lying between them. The CDR3 nucleotides are TGCGCCAGCAGCTTTGGACGGGACTCCTACAATGAGCAGTTCTTC. Encoded protein: CASSFGRDSYNEQFF.

The V gene is TRBV5-1, the J gene TRBJ1-1, with unresolved D. This CDR3 has 14 residues. V lost 0 bases, J lost 1 base, and 7 bases lay in between. CDR1 SGHRS and CDR2 YFSETQ come from the germline V gene. The CDR3 loop reads CASSLVQENTEAFF. The CDR3 DNA follows: TGCGCCAGCAGCTTGGTTCAGGAGAACACTGAAGCTTTCTTT. Together with reference TRBV5-1 and TRBJ1-1, the CDR3 gives the full variable domain: KAGVTQTPRYLIKTRGQQVTLSCSPISGHRSVSWYQQTPGQGLQFLFEYFSETQRNKGNFPGRFSGRQFSNSRSEMNVSTLELGDSALYLCASSLVQENTEAFFGQGTRLTVV.

The chain links TRBV18 to TRBJ2-7; 9 nucleotides agree with TRBD2. The ends lost 6 bases at V and 6 bases at J; junction bases unmatched: 12. CDR3 length: 15 residues. Germline-derived CDR1 and CDR2 are KGHSH and LQKENI. The CDR3 nucleotides are TGTGCCAGCTCGCCGCTTGGGGCGGGAGGGCTCGAGCAGTACTTC. As protein: CASSPLGAGGLEQYF.

The chain links TRBV6-5 to TRBJ2-3; D not resolved. The germline CDR1 and CDR2 sequences are MNHEY and SVGAGI. CDR3 length: 11 residues. Trimming took 7 bases from V and 1 from J, leaving 3 bases between them. CDR3 sequence (DNA): TGTGCCAGCACCGGCACAGATACGCAGTATTTT. This encodes CASTGTDTQYF.